This TCR beta chain was retrieved from a study of blood T cell repertoires in COVID-19. Germline V gives CDR1 LNHDA, CDR2 SQIVND (reference sequence). CDR3 length: 18 residues. Deletions cut 3 bases from V and 3 bases from J, with 20 bases between. Recruits, aged 18 to 89 years, lived in 24 US areas. Cohort allocation depended upon clinical history that participants reported. Libraries were prepared by immunoSEQ multiplex PCR; TCRdb keeps only in-frame clonotypes and omits some of them. The sample records about 170,000 clones, less than 85% being singletons. The source of this sequence is a middle-aged man who had recovered from COVID-19. The chain is built from TRBV19 and TRBJ2-2; D might be TRBD1 (5 bases). Sequenced sample: PBMCs or T cells enriched from blood (not recorded which). In DNA, the CDR3 is TGTGCCAGTAGTATTGGCAGGGCGAGTGGGAAGGACACCGGGGAGCTGTTTTTT. This gives the protein CASSIGRASGKDTGELFF.